The clone carrying this T cell receptor beta chain turned up a few times. This CDR3 has 13 residues. The V and J ends lost 3 bases and 8 bases respectively, with 13 bases between them. Germline V gene lookup returns CDR1 MGHRA and CDR2 YSYEKL. Profiled with immunoSEQ multiplex PCR; TCRdb holds only in-frame clones, not every one. The sample has about 95,000 clones, about 87% seen once. The data were obtained in a study of control samples from healthy donors and cancer patients. This TCR came from a woman between 65 and 79 years old in good health. The specimen was blood. The chain couples TRBV4-1 to TRBJ1-1; D may be TRBD1 (5 bases). CDR3 residues: CASSQGVREEAFF. The CDR3 DNA reads TGCGCCAGCAGCCAGGGGGTTAGGGAAGAAGCTTTCTTT.